The 22 T cell receptor beta chains below come from one sample, sequenced in a study of blood T cell repertoires in COVID-19. Profiled with immunoSEQ multiplex PCR; TCRdb holds only in-frame clones, not every one. The table records approximately 150,000 clones, roughly 88% of them present only once. Input material: PBMCs or T cells enriched from blood (not recorded which). Receptors originate from a man in his fifties who had recovered from COVID-19.

This sequence joins TRBV2 and TRBJ2-7; D remains unclear. The V gene lost 3 bases and the J gene lost 0 bases, with 6 bases spanning the gap. Germline V gene data show CDR1 as SNHLY and CDR2 as FYNNEI. The CDR3 runs 13 residues. CDR3 region: CASSDILSYEQYF. CDR3 nucleotides: TGTGCCAGCAGTGATATTCTCTCCTACGAGCAGTACTTC.

This chain links TRBV6-5 with TRBJ2-7; 9 nucleotides match TRBD1. With 8 bases clipped from V and 3 bases from J, the junction kept 5 bases outside the gene matches. Per germline, CDR1 MNHEY and CDR2 SVGAGI. The CDR3 contains 13 residues. CDR3 sequence reads: CASGGQGNYEQYF. The CDR3 nucleotides are TGTGCCAGCGGGGGACAGGGAAACTACGAGCAGTACTTC.

This chain joins TRBV28 and TRBJ1-2; 8 positions match TRBD1. The CDR3 has 15 residues. V was clipped by 3 bases and J by 4 bases; unmatched bases: 7. Germline CDR1 and CDR2: MDHEN and SYDVKM. The CDR3: CASSLTPGGLYGYTF. The CDR3 bases are TGTGCCAGCAGTTTGACCCCAGGGGGCCTCTATGGCTACACCTTC.

The chain recombines TRBV7-9 with TRBJ1-6, with 9 nucleotides matching TRBD1. Losses at the gene ends were 6 bases for V and 5 bases for J; bases not matched to a gene: 8. The CDR3 totals 16 residues. The V gene's germline CDR1 is SEHNR and CDR2 FQNEAQ (reference sequence). The CDR3 loop is CASRHGQGSDNSPLHF. The DNA for the CDR3 is TGTGCCAGCAGACATGGACAGGGGTCCGATAATTCACCCCTCCACTTT.

This clone was seen a handful of times. V gene TRBV5-6 combines with J gene TRBJ1-6, with D hard to call. Germline V CDR1 and CDR2: SGHDT, YYEEEE. The CDR3 length is 14 residues. V was pared by 1 base and J by 3 bases, with 5 bases between. The CDR3 nucleotides read TGTGCCAGCAGCTTGTACAGCTATAATTCACCCCTCCACTTT. Translation gives CASSLYSYNSPLHF.

V is TRBV30 and J is TRBJ2-5; 9 bases match TRBD1. The V gene's germline CDR1 is GTSNPN and CDR2 SVGIG (reference sequence). V lost 3 bases, J lost 1 base, and 9 bases stayed unmatched. CDR3 length: 16 amino acids. The chain's CDR3 is CAWRSRDRVVQETQYF. CDR3 sequence (DNA): TGTGCCTGGAGATCACGGGACAGGGTGGTCCAAGAGACCCAGTACTTC.

The J gene is TRBJ2-2, the V gene TRBV5-1; the match to TRBD2 covers 9 bases. The V gene's germline CDR1 is SGHRS and CDR2 YFSETQ. This CDR3 is 17 amino acids long. V lost 2 bases, J lost 0 bases, and 5 bases stayed unmatched. CDR3 sequence (DNA): TGCGCCAGCAGCTTCCTAGCGGGGACGGCGAACACCGGGGAGCTGTTTTTT. Amino acids: CASSFLAGTANTGELFF.

The chain uses TRBV2 and TRBJ1-1, with 9 bases identical to TRBD1. The CDR3 is made up of 16 amino acids. Trimming cost V 5 bases and J 1 base; bases outside gene matches: 8. The germline V gene has CDR1 SNHLY and CDR2 FYNNEI. CDR3 coding DNA: TGTGCCAGCAGTTACAGGGGGCGCAGGGGGAACACTGAAGCTTTCTTT. Its translation: CASSYRGRRGNTEAFF.

The chain links TRBV11-1 to TRBJ2-2; D is possibly TRBD1 (6 bases). This CDR3 region has 14 residues. Germline values: CDR1 SGHAT, CDR2 FQDESV (reference sequence). V lost 5 bases and J lost 4, with 11 bases in between. The CDR3 sequence is CASSVDSTTGELFF. CDR3 nucleotide sequence: TGTGCCAGCAGCGTGGACAGTACCACCGGGGAGCTGTTTTTT.

V usage is TRBV19 and J usage is TRBJ1-5; D unresolved. The CDR3 has 15 residues. V was cut by 3 bases and J by 0 bases, with 9 bases left in between. The germline V gene has CDR1 LNHDA and CDR2 SQIVND (reference sequence). CDR3 coding DNA: TGTGCCAGTAGTATGCAGGCTTATAGCAATCAGCCCCAGCATTTT. It translates to CASSMQAYSNQPQHF.

This clone has more than one count but fewer than ten. The chain combines TRBV19 with TRBJ1-6, with 8 bases that match TRBD1. The CDR3 spans 18 residues. CDR1 and CDR2 from the germline V gene are LNHDA and SQIVND (reference sequence). With 6 bases clipped from V and 0 bases from J, the junction kept 10 bases outside the gene matches. The CDR3 reads CASRPRTGPFSYNSPLHF. In nucleotides, the CDR3 is TGTGCCAGTAGACCCCGGACAGGGCCTTTCTCCTATAATTCACCCCTCCACTTT.

The J gene is TRBJ1-1, the V gene TRBV5-6; 7 positions agree with TRBD1. The CDR3 runs to 16 residues. CDR1 SGHDT and CDR2 YYEEEE come from the germline V gene. V was clipped by 4 bases and J by 2 bases; unmatched bases: 11. The chain's CDR3 is CASSLTLTGINTEAFF. DNA of the CDR3: TGTGCCAGCAGCCTGACGCTGACAGGGATCAACACTGAAGCTTTCTTT.

The chain employs TRBV9 and TRBJ2-3, with 10 bases that match TRBD2. J gave up 6 bases and V 2 bases, and 9 bases lay outside the gene matches. Germline V gives CDR1 SGDLS, CDR2 YYNGEE. The CDR3 is 16 residues long. This CDR3 reads CASSVQAGGPGDTQYF. CDR3 nucleotides: TGTGCCAGCAGCGTTCAAGCGGGGGGGCCTGGGGATACGCAGTATTTT. The complete variable domain, with remaining parts taken from reference TRBV9 and TRBJ2-3, reads DSGVTQTPKHLITATGQRVTLRCSPRSGDLSVYWYQQSLDQGLQFLIQYYNGEERAKGNILERFSAQQFPDLHSELNLSSLELGDSALYFCASSVQAGGPGDTQYFGPGTRLTVL.

The chain uses TRBV5-1 and TRBJ1-4; 10 bases are a match to TRBD1. This CDR3 is 16 amino acids long. With V trimmed by 0 bases and J by 6 bases, 5 bases remained unmatched. Germline values: CDR1 SGHRS, CDR2 YFSETQ. The CDR3 sequence is CASSLGQGALDEKLFF. In nucleotides, the CDR3 is TGCGCCAGCAGCTTGGGACAGGGGGCGCTCGATGAAAAACTGTTTTTT.

The chain recombines TRBV5-1 with TRBJ2-5; a weak D match, TRBD1 (6 bases). The germline V and J ends were trimmed by 2 bases and 2 bases, with 13 bases remaining between them. This CDR3 is 15 amino acids long. Germline V gene data show CDR1 as SGHRS and CDR2 as YFSETQ. The chain's CDR3 is CASSFADRSQETQYF. The DNA for the CDR3 is TGCGCCAGCAGCTTCGCGGACAGATCACAAGAGACCCAGTACTTC.

The CDR3 loop is CASSESGMGRTEAFF. The CDR3 DNA is TGTGCCAGCAGCGAGTCAGGGATGGGGCGAACTGAAGCTTTCTTT. The chain recombines TRBV9 with TRBJ1-1, with D tentatively TRBD1 (5 bases). With 3 bases removed from V and 5 bases from J, the gap between germline ends came to 17 bases. Germline assignment: CDR1 SGDLS and CDR2 YYNGEE. The CDR3 extends over 15 amino acids.

The chain joins TRBV19 to TRBJ1-2; 8 nucleotides match TRBD1. CDR1 and CDR2 (germline): LNHDA, SQIVND (reference sequence). This CDR3 is 14 amino acids long. J was trimmed by 4 bases and V by 3 bases; bases with no gene match: 4. The CDR3 spells CASSMKDRVYGYTF. The CDR3 nucleotides read TGTGCCAGTAGTATGAAGGACAGGGTCTATGGCTACACCTTC.

This chain joins TRBV7-7 and TRBJ2-1; D might be TRBD1 (6 bases). Trimming stripped 5 bases from V and 9 bases from J, with 14 bases between. CDR3 size: 13 residues. Germline CDR1 is SSHAT and CDR2 is FNYEAQ (reference sequence). CDR3 DNA sequence: TGTGCCAGCAGCACCCAAACAGGGACTGAGCAGTTCTTC. Amino acids: CASSTQTGTEQFF.

This clone was detected only a few times. The genes are TRBV18 and TRBJ2-2, with TRBD1 matching 10 bases. V gave up 3 bases and J gave up 4 bases; unmatched junction bases: 11. The CDR3 sequence is 18 residues long. Germline V gene sequence: CDR1 KGHSH, CDR2 LQKENI. The CDR3 spells CASSPNRQGARVTGELFF. The CDR3 DNA is TGTGCCAGCTCACCGAACAGACAGGGGGCGAGAGTCACCGGGGAGCTGTTTTTT.

The V and J genes are TRBV19 and TRBJ2-1, with 12 bases that match TRBD2. Unmatched junction bases numbered 10, after V lost 5 bases and J lost 5 bases. Germline loops: CDR1 LNHDA, CDR2 SQIVND (reference sequence). There are 17 residues in the CDR3. The CDR3 region has the DNA TGTGCCAGTAGTCTGTGGCTAGCGGGGGGGCCCAACAATGAGCAGTTCTTC. It is translated as CASSLWLAGGPNNEQFF.

This clone has a count of ten or more. The rearrangement uses TRBV29-1 and TRBJ1-1; D gene uncertain. Germline V gene lookup returns CDR1 SQVTM and CDR2 ANQGSEA. V shed 4 bases and J shed 4 bases, with 4 bases lying between them. The CDR3 runs 10 residues. CDR3 in amino acids: CSVVSTEAFF. The CDR3 DNA reads TGCAGCGTTGTTAGCACTGAAGCTTTCTTT.

The V gene is TRBV28, the J gene TRBJ1-5; D uncertain. CDR1 MDHEN and CDR2 SYDVKM come from the germline V gene. This CDR3 is 15 amino acids long. The V and J ends lost 10 bases and 4 bases respectively, with 20 bases between them. The CDR3 sequence is CAITRGADGNQPQHF. In DNA, the CDR3 is TGTGCCATCACACGCGGAGCAGATGGAAATCAGCCCCAGCATTTT.